This T cell receptor beta chain was identified during a study of cytomegalovirus exposure and HLA in healthy donors. Remarks on this clone: No antigen is known for it.

The CDR3 consists of 15 residues. CDR1 is SGHAT, CDR2 FQNNGV, per germline. V gave up 2 bases and J gave up 0 bases, with 8 bases separating them. The data were produced by immunoSEQ multiplex PCR, yet TCRdb's version contains in-frame clones alone and is incomplete. This table has about 280,000 clones, more than 75% appearing once. Overall study findings and caveats: The dataset shows that most TCR sequences were rare, while some public TCRs occurred in many donors. Subsequent analysis showed first-cohort TCR clusters tending to co-occur in around 130 validation repertoires.

The sequenced material came from PBMCs. The sequence was collected from a woman between 18 and 29 years old in good health and CMV-seronegative. This chain joins TRBV11-2 and TRBJ2-1, with D perhaps TRBD1 (5 bases). The CDR3 here is CASSLYRNSYNEQFF. The CDR3 nucleotides read TGTGCCAGCAGCTTATACAGGAACTCCTACAATGAGCAGTTCTTC.